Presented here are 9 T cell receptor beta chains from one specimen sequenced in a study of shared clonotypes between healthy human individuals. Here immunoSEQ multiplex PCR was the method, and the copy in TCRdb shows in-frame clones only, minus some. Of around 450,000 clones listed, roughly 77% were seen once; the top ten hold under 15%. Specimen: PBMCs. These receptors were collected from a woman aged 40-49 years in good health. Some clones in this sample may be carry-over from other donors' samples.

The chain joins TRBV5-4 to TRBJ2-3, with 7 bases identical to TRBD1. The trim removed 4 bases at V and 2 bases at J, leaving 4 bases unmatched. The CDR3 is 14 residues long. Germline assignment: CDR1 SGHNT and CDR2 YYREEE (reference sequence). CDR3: CASSRDRPTDTQYF. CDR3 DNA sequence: TGTGCCAGCAGCCGGGACAGACCCACAGATACGCAGTATTTT.

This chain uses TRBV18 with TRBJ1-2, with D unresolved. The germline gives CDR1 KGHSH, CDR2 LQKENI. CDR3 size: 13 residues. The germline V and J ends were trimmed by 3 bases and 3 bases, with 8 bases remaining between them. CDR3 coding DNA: TGTGCCAGCTCACCGGACGGACACTATGGCTACACCTTC. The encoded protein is CASSPDGHYGYTF.

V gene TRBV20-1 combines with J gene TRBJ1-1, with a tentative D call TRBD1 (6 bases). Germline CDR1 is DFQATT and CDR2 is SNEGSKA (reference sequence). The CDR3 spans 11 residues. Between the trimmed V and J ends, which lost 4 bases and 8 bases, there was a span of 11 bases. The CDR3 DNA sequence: TGCAGTGCTAACGACAGGCCCGAAGCTTTCTTT. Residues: CSANDRPEAFF.

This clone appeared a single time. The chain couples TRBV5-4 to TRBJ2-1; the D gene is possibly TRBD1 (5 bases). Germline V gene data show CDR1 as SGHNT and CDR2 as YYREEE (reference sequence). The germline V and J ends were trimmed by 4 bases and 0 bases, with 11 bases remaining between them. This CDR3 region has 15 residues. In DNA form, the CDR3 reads TGTGCCAGCAGCGTGGGGCGGTTCTCCTACAATGAGCAGTTCTTC. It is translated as CASSVGRFSYNEQFF.

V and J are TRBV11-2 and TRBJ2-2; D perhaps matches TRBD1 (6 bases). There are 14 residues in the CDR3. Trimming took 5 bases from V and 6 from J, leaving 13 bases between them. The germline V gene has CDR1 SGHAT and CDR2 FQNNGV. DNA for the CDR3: TGTGCCAGCAGCCGAACAGGGATTGCCGGGGAGCTGTTTTTT. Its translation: CASSRTGIAGELFF.

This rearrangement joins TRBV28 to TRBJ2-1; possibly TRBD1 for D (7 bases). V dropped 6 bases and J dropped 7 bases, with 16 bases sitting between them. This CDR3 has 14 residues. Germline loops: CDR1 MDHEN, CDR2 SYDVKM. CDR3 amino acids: CASSSRRGVNEQFF. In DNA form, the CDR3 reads TGTGCCAGCAGCTCACGCAGGGGGGTAAATGAGCAGTTCTTC.

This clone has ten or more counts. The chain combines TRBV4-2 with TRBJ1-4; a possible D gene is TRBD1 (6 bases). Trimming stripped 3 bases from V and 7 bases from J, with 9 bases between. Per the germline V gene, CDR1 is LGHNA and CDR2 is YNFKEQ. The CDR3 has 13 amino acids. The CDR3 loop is CASSQDSLEKLFF. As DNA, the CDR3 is TGTGCCAGCAGCCAGGACAGCCTTGAAAAACTGTTTTTT.

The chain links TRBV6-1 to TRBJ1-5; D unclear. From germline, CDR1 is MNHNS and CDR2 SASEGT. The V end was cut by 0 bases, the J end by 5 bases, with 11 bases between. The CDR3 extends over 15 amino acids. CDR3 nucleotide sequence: TGTGCCAGCAGTGAAGCGAGGCGGGTCCATCAGCCCCAGCATTTT. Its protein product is CASSEARRVHQPQHF.

This CDR3 is CASSPSGSTDTQYF. CDR3 sequence (DNA): TGTGCCAGCAGTCCTAGCGGGAGCACAGATACGCAGTATTTT. The genes are TRBV28 and TRBJ2-3, with 8 bases aligning to TRBD2. Germline trimming cut 5 bases from V and 0 bases from J; bases unmatched to any gene: 1. The CDR3 spans 14 residues. Germline V gene lookup returns CDR1 MDHEN and CDR2 SYDVKM.